A single sample gave rise to the 26 T cell receptor beta chains below, sequenced in a study of cytomegalovirus exposure and HLA in healthy donors. It was with 60 Vbeta and 13 Jbeta primers that the PCR ran. The assay was immunoSEQ multiplex PCR, and TCRdb's table has in-frame clones only and misses some. The sample records under 200,000 clones, around 74% being singletons. Source material: PBMCs. These receptors were taken from a female donor in good health and CMV-seronegative.

This clone was detected once. This sequence joins TRBV29-1 and TRBJ1-1; 7 nucleotides agree with TRBD1. J gave up 4 bases and V 1 base, and 3 bases lay outside the gene matches. The CDR3 has 13 amino acids. Germline V gene sequence: CDR1 SQVTM, CDR2 ANQGSEA. The CDR3 bases are TGCAGCGTTGAAGGGCAGGGGGTCACTGAAGCTTTCTTT. It translates to CSVEGQGVTEAFF.

This clone was seen once. The rearrangement joins TRBV13 to TRBJ1-1, with no clear D. Germline loops: CDR1 PRHDT, CDR2 FYEKMQ (reference sequence). V was cut by 10 bases and J by 2 bases, with 8 bases left in between. The CDR3 consists of 11 residues. In DNA, the CDR3 is TGTGCCACTGGCAGAAACACTGAAGCTTTCTTT. This encodes CATGRNTEAFF.

This clone was found once. The chain has TRBV18 and TRBJ2-3; D perhaps matches TRBD2 (5 bases). The CDR3 is 15 residues long. Germline CDR1 KGHSH, CDR2 LQKENI. Trimming took 3 bases from V and 6 from J, leaving 16 bases between them. The CDR3 here is CASSPDDPSRDTQYF. For the CDR3, the DNA is TGTGCCAGCTCACCTGACGATCCTAGCAGGGATACGCAGTATTTT. The full variable domain, completed using reference TRBV18 and TRBJ2-3, is NAGVMQNPRHLVRRRGQEARLRCSPMKGHSHVYWYRQLPEEGLKFMVYLQKENIIDESGMPKERFSAEFPKEGPSILRIQQVVRGDSAAYFCASSPDDPSRDTQYFGPGTRLTVL.

In this sample, this clone turned up a few times. The V call is TRBV5-1, the J call TRBJ1-1; possible D gene TRBD1, 6 bases. From germline, CDR1 is SGHRS and CDR2 YFSETQ. This CDR3 comprises 14 residues. Trimming cost V 5 bases and J 1 base, with 12 bases left between them. CDR3: CASRNPGQNTEAFF. The CDR3 DNA follows: TGCGCCAGCAGGAACCCGGGACAGAACACTGAAGCTTTCTTT.

Only one count was recorded for this clone. The genes are TRBV7-3 and TRBJ2-2; 11 nucleotides align to TRBD1. Trimming cost V 5 bases and J 6 bases; bases outside gene matches: 8. This CDR3 is built from 16 residues. Germline V gene data show CDR1 as SGHTA and CDR2 as FQGTGA. CDR3: CASSRGQGALAGELFF. In DNA form, the CDR3 reads TGTGCCAGCAGCCGAGGACAGGGGGCTTTGGCCGGGGAGCTGTTTTTT.

The chain uses TRBV9 and TRBJ2-5; possibly TRBD2 for D (6 bases). Germline values: CDR1 SGDLS, CDR2 YYNGEE. CDR3 length equals 14 residues. V lost 4 bases, J lost 5 bases, and 15 bases lay in between. CDR3 nucleotide sequence: TGTGCCAGCAGCTTCGGGGGAAGCAGCGAGACCCAGTACTTC. This gives the protein CASSFGGSSETQYF.

This chain connects TRBV4-2 to TRBJ2-7; TRBD2 matches 10 bases. The CDR3 consists of 16 residues. The ends lost 4 bases at V and 3 bases at J; junction bases unmatched: 9. Germline-derived CDR1 and CDR2 are LGHNA and YNFKEQ. The CDR3 sequence is CASSPSGLADDYEQYF. DNA for the CDR3: TGTGCCAGCAGCCCCTCAGGACTAGCGGATGACTACGAGCAGTACTTC.

The chain uses TRBV9 and TRBJ1-1; D perhaps matches TRBD1 (6 bases). Per the germline V gene, CDR1 is SGDLS and CDR2 is YYNGEE. V was clipped by 0 bases and J by 5 bases, with 14 bases between them. CDR3 length equals 15 residues. The CDR3 DNA sequence: TGTGCCAGCAGCGTAGGGGGGCAGGGTGGGACTGAAGCTTTCTTT. This sequence encodes CASSVGGQGGTEAFF.

This chain links TRBV27 with TRBJ2-7; the D gene is possibly TRBD2 (6 bases). The CDR3 has 15 amino acids. V was cut by 3 bases and J by 0 bases, with 12 bases left in between. In germline, CDR1 is MNHEY, CDR2 SMNVEV (reference sequence). CDR3 region: CASSFGGLNSYEQYF. The CDR3 DNA reads TGTGCCAGCAGTTTCGGGGGTTTAAACTCCTACGAGCAGTACTTC.

Points on this clone: In the same sample, other DNA sequences code for this CDR3. The rearrangement uses TRBV5-1 and TRBJ2-3; 7 bases are shared with TRBD2. From germline, CDR1 is SGHRS and CDR2 YFSETQ. This CDR3 contains 18 residues. V shed 4 bases and J 2 bases; nucleotides not matched to a gene: 16. CDR3 bases: TGCGCCAGCAGCAGCTCCGAGGTGGGACTAACTGCCACAGATACGCAGTATTTT. This codes for CASSSSEVGLTATDTQYF.

This rearrangement joins TRBV30 to TRBJ2-1, with 7 bases lining up with TRBD2. From germline, CDR1 is GTSNPN and CDR2 SVGIG (reference sequence). Trimming cost V 5 bases and J 2 bases; bases outside gene matches: 3. The CDR3 spans 13 residues. This chain's CDR3 is CAWEAGAYNEQFF. The CDR3 region has the DNA TGTGCCTGGGAGGCGGGAGCCTACAATGAGCAGTTCTTC.

This clone was detected a few times. CDR3 amino acids: CASGFFLAGDLYNEQFF. The CDR3 DNA reads TGTGCTAGTGGTTTTTTCCTAGCGGGGGATTTATACAATGAGCAGTTCTTC. The rearrangement links TRBV12-5 to TRBJ2-1, with 10 bases that match TRBD2. This CDR3 has 17 residues. Trimming took 3 bases from V and 4 from J; bases not matched to a gene: 9. CDR1 and CDR2 from the germline V gene are LGHNT and FRNRAP. Using reference TRBV12-5 and TRBJ2-1 for the parts outside the CDR3, the full variable domain is DARVTQTPRHKVTEMGQEVTMRCQPILGHNTVFWYRQTMMQGLELLAYFRNRAPLDDSGMPKDRFSAEMPDATLATLKIQPSEPRDSAVYFCASGFFLAGDLYNEQFFGPGTRLTVL.

The rearrangement joins TRBV6-4 to TRBJ2-7; maybe TRBD2 (5 bases). The germline gives CDR1 MRHNA, CDR2 SNTAGT. There are 14 residues in the CDR3. The germline V and J ends were trimmed by 3 bases and 2 bases, with 11 bases remaining between them. CDR3 bases: TGTGCCAGCAGTGATCGGCTAGCTCCCTACGAGCAGTACTTC. It is translated as CASSDRLAPYEQYF.

CDR3 residues: CASSPGNNQPQHF. The DNA of the CDR3 is TGTGCCAGCTCACCCGGGAATAATCAGCCCCAGCATTTT. This chain connects TRBV18 to TRBJ1-5; no reliable D call. Trimming took off 3 bases at V and 4 bases at J, with 7 bases between the two ends. The CDR3 extends over 13 amino acids. Germline assignment: CDR1 KGHSH and CDR2 LQKENI.

The chain employs TRBV5-1 and TRBJ2-7; 8 positions agree with TRBD1. V shed 1 base and J 4 bases; nucleotides not matched to a gene: 4. Germline values: CDR1 SGHRS, CDR2 YFSETQ. This CDR3 comprises 14 residues. The CDR3 region is CASSLLTGDYEQYF. The CDR3 bases are TGCGCCAGCAGCTTGTTGACAGGGGATTACGAGCAGTACTTC.

V usage is TRBV25-1 and J usage is TRBJ1-6; D gene ambiguous. Germline-derived CDR1 and CDR2 are MGHDK and SYGVNS. This CDR3 region has 14 residues. The V and J ends lost 5 bases and 10 bases respectively, with 15 bases between them. This CDR3 is CASSREGAKSPLHF. DNA of the CDR3: TGTGCCAGCAGTCGCGAGGGCGCAAAGTCACCCCTCCACTTT.

V usage is TRBV30 and J usage is TRBJ2-7; 9 positions agree with TRBD1. This CDR3 is built from 12 residues. V shed 6 bases, J shed 6 bases, and the junction held 6 bases outside the gene matches. Germline V gives CDR1 GTSNPN, CDR2 SVGIG (reference sequence). CDR3 in DNA: TGTGCCTGTGACAGGGGGGGACTCGAGCAGTACTTC. Residues: CACDRGGLEQYF.

J is TRBJ1-1 and V is TRBV19; D not certain. Germline CDR1 LNHDA, CDR2 SQIVND (reference sequence). V was clipped by 5 bases and J by 1 base, with 8 bases between them. The CDR3 is made up of 13 amino acids. CDR3 in amino acids: CASSRNRNTEAFF. CDR3 DNA: TGTGCCAGTAGTCGGAACAGGAACACTGAAGCTTTCTTT.

Regarding this clone: A read error may account for a junction end that differs from germline. J is TRBJ1-4 and V is TRBV7-9; no definite D call. The CDR3 consists of 15 residues. Germline-derived CDR1 and CDR2 are SEHNR and FQNEAQ (reference sequence). In DNA form, the CDR3 reads TGTTCCAGCAGCTTCTATGATACGGGAAATGAAAAACTGTTTTTT. Its protein product is CSSSFYDTGNEKLFF.

J is TRBJ2-3 and V is TRBV7-6; TRBD1 matches 7 bases. This CDR3 comprises 14 residues. Per germline, CDR1 SGHVS and CDR2 FNYEAQ. V trimming: 5 bases; J trimming: 2 bases; junction bases outside the gene matches: 4. DNA for the CDR3: TGTGCCAGCAGCGGGACAGAAGTCACAGATACGCAGTATTTT. Its translation: CASSGTEVTDTQYF. The entire variable domain, with the rest obtained from reference TRBV7-6 and TRBJ2-3, is as follows: GAGVSQSPRYKVTKRGQDVALRCDPISGHVSLYWYRQALGQGPEFLTYFNYEAQQDKSGLPNDRFSAERPEGSISTLTIQRTEQRDSAMYRCASSGTEVTDTQYFGPGTRLTVL.

The J gene is TRBJ2-3, the V gene TRBV7-3, with a possible D match to TRBD2 (6 bases). Trimming took off 4 bases at V and 2 bases at J, with 13 bases between the two ends. The length of the CDR3 is 15 residues. Per the germline V gene, CDR1 is SGHTA and CDR2 is FQGTGA. In nucleotides, the CDR3 is TGTGCCAGCAGCTCGCTGGGGCGGGACACAGATACGCAGTATTTT. It encodes CASSSLGRDTDTQYF.

This chain links TRBV7-3 with TRBJ1-2; TRBD1 matches at 8 bases. Germline CDR1 reads SGHTA; CDR2 reads FQGTGA. V gave up 0 bases and J gave up 0 bases; unmatched junction bases: 9. There are 18 residues in the CDR3. CDR3 in amino acids: CASSLTLRDRPANYGYTF. The DNA of the CDR3 is TGTGCCAGCAGCTTAACGTTACGGGACAGGCCGGCTAACTATGGCTACACCTTC.

This chain links TRBV6-1 with TRBJ2-1; 7 bases map to TRBD2. There are 15 residues in the CDR3. After removal of 5 bases from V and 0 bases from J, the junction contained 4 bases not matched to a gene. Germline V gives CDR1 MNHNS, CDR2 SASEGT. The CDR3: CASSREASSYNEQFF. CDR3 sequence (DNA): TGTGCCAGCAGTCGGGAGGCAAGCTCCTACAATGAGCAGTTCTTC.

The chain carries TRBV7-3 and TRBJ2-3; 9 nucleotides match TRBD2. Trimming cost V 1 base and J 4 bases; bases outside gene matches: 6. Germline-derived CDR1 and CDR2 are SGHTA and FQGTGA. The CDR3 loop spans 16 amino acids. The CDR3 DNA follows: TGTGCCAGCAGCTTAAATGTTGCGGGAGGGCCAGATACGCAGTATTTT. This encodes CASSLNVAGGPDTQYF. The whole variable domain, remainder taken from reference TRBV7-3 and TRBJ2-3, is GAGVSQTPSNKVTEKGKYVELRCDPISGHTALYWYRQSLGQGPEFLIYFQGTGAADDSGLPNDRFFAVRPEGSVSTLKIQRTERGDSAVYLCASSLNVAGGPDTQYFGPGTRLTVL.

CDR3 coding DNA: TGTGCCAGCAGCGCTGGACAGGGTCTCTATGGCTACACCTTC. Translated, it gives CASSAGQGLYGYTF. This sequence joins TRBV4-2 and TRBJ1-2; TRBD1 aligns across 8 bases. The germline gives CDR1 LGHNA, CDR2 YNFKEQ. The CDR3 contains 14 residues. Trimming cost V 5 bases and J 4 bases; bases outside gene matches: 6.

This rearrangement joins TRBV7-9 to TRBJ1-2; 7 nucleotides line up with TRBD1. The junction had 14 bases not matched to a gene; V was cut back by 5 bases and J by 8 bases. Germline V gene sequence: CDR1 SEHNR, CDR2 FQNEAQ (reference sequence). The CDR3 is 15 amino acids. The CDR3 spells CASSPLRQGQDGYTF. The DNA for the CDR3 is TGTGCCAGCAGCCCTCTCCGACAGGGCCAGGACGGCTACACCTTC.